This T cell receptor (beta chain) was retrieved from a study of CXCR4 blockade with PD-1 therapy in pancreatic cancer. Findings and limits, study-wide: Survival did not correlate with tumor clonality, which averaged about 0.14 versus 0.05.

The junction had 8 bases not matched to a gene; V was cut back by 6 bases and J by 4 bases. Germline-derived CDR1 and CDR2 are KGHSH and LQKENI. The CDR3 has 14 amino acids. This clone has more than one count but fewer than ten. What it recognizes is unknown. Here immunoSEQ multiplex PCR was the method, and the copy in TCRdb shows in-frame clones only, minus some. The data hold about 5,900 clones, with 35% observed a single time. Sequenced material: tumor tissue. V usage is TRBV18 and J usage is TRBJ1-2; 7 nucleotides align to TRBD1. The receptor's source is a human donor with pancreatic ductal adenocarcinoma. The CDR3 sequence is CASSHDRDGYGYTF. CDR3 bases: TGTGCCAGCTCGCACGACAGGGACGGCTATGGCTACACCTTC. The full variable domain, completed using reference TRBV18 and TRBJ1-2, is NAGVMQNPRHLVRRRGQEARLRCSPMKGHSHVYWYRQLPEEGLKFMVYLQKENIIDESGMPKERFSAEFPKEGPSILRIQQVVRGDSAAYFCASSHDRDGYGYTFGSGTRLTVV.